The 30 T cell receptor beta chains given below trace back to one sample, sequenced in a study of regulatory T cells in long-lasting Graves disease. As to time point: newly diagnosed GD, antithyroid drugs for less than 3 months. The TCR library was prepared using RNA isolated from PBMCs. Library construction for TCR beta used iRepertoire HTBI primers and Arm-PCR of CDR3 regions. TCRdb fed the multiplex PCR reads into MiXCR, producing one record per CDR3 protein. Of over 500,000 distinct CDR3 sequences listed, about 15% are singletons. The sample was also reused in another study, on T cells in Graves' hyperthyroidism and ophthalmopathy.

The sample was peripheral blood mononuclear cells (PBMCs), taken at new diagnosis, from a patient treated with antithyroid drugs. These receptors were collected from a young man with Graves disease.

The rearrangement joins TRBV28 to TRBJ1-3, with D hard to call. The CDR3 has 12 residues. Germline lookup yields CDR1 MDHEN and CDR2 SYDVKM. Trimming took 4 bases from V and 4 from J, leaving 5 bases between them. The CDR3 loop reads CASSSLGNTIYF. The CDR3 nucleotides read TGTGCCAGCAGTTCATTAGGAAACACCATATATTTT.

This clonotype was seen only a few times. The chain has TRBV4-1 and TRBJ1-6, with a weak D call TRBD1 (5 bases). CDR1 and CDR2 from the germline V gene are MGHRA and YSYEKL. Trimming took 4 bases from V and 6 from J, leaving 13 bases between them. The CDR3 spans 15 residues. CDR3 coding DNA: TGCGCCAGCAGCCCGTCACAGGCTTCTAATTCACCCCTCCACTTT. Its translation is CASSPSQASNSPLHF.

Many counts were recorded for this clonotype. The V gene is TRBV12-3 or TRBV12-4, the J gene TRBJ2-7; D is ambiguous. V lost 0 bases to trimming and J lost 4 bases, with 7 bases between them. The CDR3 contains 13 residues. The DNA for the CDR3 is TGTGCCAGCAGTTTAGCGGAAGGGTACGAGCAGTACTTC. It encodes CASSLAEGYEQYF.

This clonotype appeared a few times. This chain uses TRBV27 with TRBJ2-7; D tentatively fits TRBD1 or TRBD2 (5 bases each). CDR3 length: 14 residues. The V gene's germline CDR1 is MNHEY and CDR2 SMNVEV (reference sequence). V was clipped by 6 bases and J by 2 bases, with 14 bases between them. CDR3 nucleotide sequence: TGTGCCAGCAGGGGGGTGGGGTTAACCTACGAGCAGTACTTC. Its translation is CASRGVGLTYEQYF.

This clonotype has just a few counts. CDR3 coding DNA: TGTGCCAGCACTCGGGACAGGGCAGGGAGCTATGGCTACACCTTC. Translation: CASTRDRAGSYGYTF. V and J are TRBV12-3 or TRBV12-4 and TRBJ1-2, with 9 bases fitting TRBD1. J was trimmed by 4 bases and V by 7 bases; bases with no gene match: 10. The CDR3 loop spans 15 amino acids.

This clonotype was observed at least ten times. The CDR3 region is CAWSEDSLDTQYF. The CDR3 nucleotides read TGTGCCTGGAGTGAAGACAGTCTAGATACGCAGTATTTT. The gene calls are TRBV30 and TRBJ2-3, with D perhaps matching TRBD1 (5 bases). The CDR3 has 13 amino acids. The V gene's germline CDR1 is GTSNPN and CDR2 SVGIG (reference sequence). V was clipped by 1 base and J by 5 bases, with 10 bases between them.

This clonotype was found a few times. V usage is TRBV28 and J usage is TRBJ1-2, with 7 bases that match TRBD1. This CDR3 spans 14 amino acids. CDR1 is MDHEN, CDR2 SYDVKM, per germline. Germline trimming cut 5 bases from V and 6 bases from J; bases unmatched to any gene: 9. Here the CDR3 DNA reads TGTGCCAGCAGTGAATATGGGGACAGAAATGGCTACACCTTC. This translates into CASSEYGDRNGYTF.

Ten or more counts support this clonotype. The gene calls are TRBV28 and TRBJ2-5; 9 bases fit TRBD2. The CDR3 covers 15 residues. In germline, CDR1 is MDHEN, CDR2 SYDVKM. The junction had 6 bases not matched to a gene; V was cut back by 6 bases and J by 1 base. The CDR3 reads CASRPRLAVQETQYF. CDR3 in DNA: TGTGCCAGCAGACCCAGACTAGCGGTCCAAGAGACCCAGTACTTC.

The chain uses TRBV9 and TRBJ2-3; the match to TRBD2 covers 11 bases. Germline lookup yields CDR1 SGDLS and CDR2 YYNGEE. This CDR3 spans 17 amino acids. The J segment lost 6 bases and the V segment lost 0 bases, leaving 9 bases of the junction unmatched. The CDR3 region is CASSVEGSGRAWDTQYF. The CDR3 DNA reads TGTGCCAGCAGCGTAGAGGGTAGCGGGAGGGCCTGGGATACGCAGTATTTT. The full variable domain, in which reference TRBV9 and TRBJ2-3 provide the parts outside the CDR3, is DSGVTQTPKHLITATGQRVTLRCSPRSGDLSVYWYQQSLDQGLQFLIQYYNGEERAKGNILERFSAQQFPDLHSELNLSSLELGDSALYFCASSVEGSGRAWDTQYFGPGTRLTVL.

This clonotype occurred a few times. The chain recombines TRBV25-1 with TRBJ2-1; 16 bases fit TRBD2. The CDR3 runs to 16 residues. Losses at the gene ends were 7 bases for V and 7 bases for J; bases not matched to a gene: 7. Germline CDR1 is MGHDK and CDR2 is SYGVNS. DNA of the CDR3: TGTGCCAGCACGGGACTAGCGGGGGGGGGAAGTAATGAGCAGTTCTTC. Translation gives CASTGLAGGGSNEQFF.

The chain has TRBV19 and TRBJ2-1, with D unclear. Germline CDR1 LNHDA, CDR2 SQIVND (reference sequence). V lost 3 bases and J lost 8, with 11 bases in between. The CDR3 consists of 13 residues. The CDR3 bases are TGTGCCAGTAGTATGGTGGCAGGCGATGAGCAGTTCTTC. It yields the protein CASSMVAGDEQFF.

This sequence joins TRBV7-2 and TRBJ2-7, with D unresolved. Germline V gives CDR1 SGHTA, CDR2 FQGNSA. V lost 5 bases to trimming and J lost 4 bases, with 12 bases between them. This CDR3 region has 13 residues. CDR3 in amino acids: CASSIPNGYEQYF. Written as DNA, the CDR3 is TGTGCCAGCAGCATTCCGAACGGTTACGAGCAGTACTTC.

This chain uses TRBV24-1 with TRBJ2-5, with TRBD1 matching over 7 bases. Germline loops: CDR1 KGHDR, CDR2 SFDVKD. The V segment lost 9 bases and the J segment 5 bases; nucleotides outside the gene matches: 11. The CDR3 runs to 14 residues. CDR3 loop: CATPRLGQTETQYF. CDR3 DNA: TGTGCCACCCCCCGACTGGGACAGACCGAGACCCAGTACTTC.

Regarding this clonotype: A much larger clone lies one base from this, so it may be a read error. V gene TRBV2 combines with J gene TRBJ2-1; D unclear. Germline lookup yields CDR1 SNHLY and CDR2 FYNNEI. This CDR3 contains 14 residues. CDR3: CASSALSYANEQSF. CDR3 sequence (DNA): TGTGCCAGCAGTGCTCTTTCCTACGCCAATGAGCAGTCCTTC. Drawing the rest from reference TRBV2 and TRBJ2-1, the complete variable domain is EPEVTQTPSHQVTQMGQEVILRCVPISNHLYFYWYRQILGQKVEFLVSFYNNEISEKSEIFDDQFSVERPDGSNFTLKIRSTKLEDSAMYFCASSALSYANEQSFGPGTRLTVL.

This clonotype was recorded many times. This sequence joins TRBV29-1 and TRBJ2-7; 11 positions match TRBD1. V trimming: 6 bases; J trimming: 2 bases; junction bases outside the gene matches: 3. This CDR3 spans 13 amino acids. From germline, CDR1 is SQVTM and CDR2 ANQGSEA. The CDR3 nucleotides read TGCAGCGTCAGGGACAGGGGGACCTACGAGCAGTACTTC. The encoded protein is CSVRDRGTYEQYF.

As DNA, the CDR3 is TGCAGTGCCATGCGTCAGGGACCCGGAGAGACCCAGTACTTC. Amino acid sequence: CSAMRQGPGETQYF. V usage is TRBV20-1 and J usage is TRBJ2-5; D is possibly TRBD1 or TRBD2 (5 bases each). With 6 bases removed from V and 4 bases from J, the gap between germline ends came to 18 bases. The CDR3 is 14 amino acids. The V gene's germline CDR1 is DFQATT and CDR2 SNEGSKA (reference sequence).

This clonotype was picked up many times. The V and J genes are TRBV20-1 and TRBJ2-3; the D gene is possibly TRBD1 (6 bases). V shed 8 bases and J shed 0 bases, with 15 bases lying between them. Germline V gene data show CDR1 as DFQATT and CDR2 as SNEGSKA (reference sequence). The CDR3 extends over 14 amino acids. The CDR3 DNA reads as TGCAGTATACCTGACAGGCAGAGCACAGATACGCAGTATTTT. Protein sequence: CSIPDRQSTDTQYF.

This chain joins TRBV10-1 and TRBJ2-3, with D perhaps given as TRBD1 or TRBD2 (6 bases each). V was trimmed by 0 bases and J by 2 bases, leaving 24 bases between them. Per the germline V gene, CDR1 is WNHNN and CDR2 is SYGVQD (reference sequence). The CDR3 extends over 20 amino acids. In DNA, the CDR3 is TGCGCCAGCAGTGAGTCGATTTCAACAGGGAGGTTTTCTATCACAGATACGCAGTATTTT. Amino acids: CASSESISTGRFSITDTQYF.

The chain joins TRBV29-1 to TRBJ2-7; 7 bases map to TRBD1. Trimming cost V 7 bases and J 2 bases; bases outside gene matches: 14. CDR1 is SQVTM, CDR2 ANQGSEA, per germline. The CDR3 covers 15 residues. The CDR3 protein is CSARSVGTEPYEQYF. In DNA, the CDR3 is TGCAGCGCCAGAAGTGTAGGGACAGAGCCCTACGAGCAGTACTTC.

This chain joins TRBV29-1 and TRBJ2-5; D gene ambiguous. V gave up 0 bases and J gave up 9 bases, with 11 bases separating them. The CDR3 extends over 12 amino acids. From germline, CDR1 is SQVTM and CDR2 ANQGSEA. The CDR3 DNA reads TGCAGCGTTGAAGACGGTTTGACGGCCCAGTACTTC. It is translated as CSVEDGLTAQYF.

The gene calls are TRBV24-1 and TRBJ2-1; 8 bases align to TRBD1. CDR1 KGHDR and CDR2 SFDVKD come from the germline V gene. V shed 4 bases, J shed 8 bases, and the junction held 9 bases outside the gene matches. The CDR3 contains 15 residues. CDR3 DNA sequence: TGTGCCACCAGTGACCCCGGGACAGGCGTCGATGAGCAGTTCTTC. The encoded protein is CATSDPGTGVDEQFF.

This clonotype was recorded at least ten times. V is TRBV12-3 or TRBV12-4 and J is TRBJ2-5; either TRBD1 or TRBD2 may supply D (5 bases each). This CDR3 is built from 14 residues. Deletions cut 3 bases from V and 5 bases from J, with 13 bases between. For the CDR3, the DNA is TGTGCCAGCAGTTTTTTCGCAGGGACGGAGACCCAGTACTTC. It specifies CASSFFAGTETQYF.

This clonotype was seen at least ten times. J is TRBJ1-2 and V is TRBV9; D is perhaps TRBD1 (5 bases). The CDR3 is 15 amino acids. Germline V gives CDR1 SGDLS, CDR2 YYNGEE. The V end lost 1 base, the J end lost 8 bases, and 18 bases lay between the germline ends. CDR3 residues: CASSVRPGLHDGYTF. The DNA of the CDR3 is TGTGCCAGCAGCGTAAGGCCAGGGCTTCATGACGGCTACACCTTC.

V gene TRBV5-1 combines with J gene TRBJ1-1; D is unclear. The CDR3 spans 15 residues. V was shortened by 4 bases and J by 3 bases, with 16 bases between the two germline ends. Germline lookup yields CDR1 SGHRS and CDR2 YFSETQ. Here the CDR3 DNA reads TGCGCCAGCAGCCCTAGGCCATTCCAGGACACTGAAGCTTTCTTT. Its translation is CASSPRPFQDTEAFF.

The rearrangement links TRBV4-1 to TRBJ2-5, with D perhaps TRBD1 (7 bases). This CDR3 spans 16 amino acids. The V and J ends lost 1 base and 5 bases respectively, with 17 bases between them. The germline gives CDR1 MGHRA, CDR2 YSYEKL. CDR3 amino acids: CASSQGGGRGRETQYF. In nucleotides, the CDR3 is TGCGCCAGCAGCCAAGGAGGAGGCAGGGGGAGGGAGACCCAGTACTTC.

V is TRBV5-1 and J is TRBJ2-7, with unresolved D. The CDR3 length is 15 residues. V gave up 2 bases and J gave up 1 base, with 13 bases separating them. The germline V gene has CDR1 SGHRS and CDR2 YFSETQ. The CDR3 DNA reads TGCGCCAGCAGCTTTGCCCCGGACGGATCCTACGAGCAGTACTTC. This sequence encodes CASSFAPDGSYEQYF.

This clonotype was detected many times. The rearrangement joins TRBV7-8 to TRBJ2-2, with D possibly TRBD2 on 5 matching bases. Per germline, CDR1 SGHVS and CDR2 FQNEAQ. CDR3 length: 15 residues. Trimming shortened V by 2 bases and J by 7 bases, and 14 bases separated the two germline ends. DNA of the CDR3: TGTGCCAGCAGCTTAACAGAGGTCCGGGGCGGGGAGCTGTTTTTT. It translates to CASSLTEVRGGELFF.

The gene calls are TRBV5-1 and TRBJ1-2, with D possibly TRBD1 on 5 matching bases. V was pared by 4 bases and J by 0 bases, with 16 bases between. The CDR3 consists of 16 residues. Per the germline V gene, CDR1 is SGHRS and CDR2 is YFSETQ. The chain's CDR3 is CASSPGRLQTNYGYTF. DNA of the CDR3: TGCGCCAGCAGCCCGGGACGGCTCCAAACTAACTATGGCTACACCTTC.

J is TRBJ1-1 and V is TRBV2, with 9 bases fitting TRBD1. Trimming cost V 4 bases and J 1 base; bases outside gene matches: 7. CDR3 size: 16 residues. Germline loops: CDR1 SNHLY, CDR2 FYNNEI. The CDR3 here is CASSASRDRANTEAFF. CDR3 DNA: TGTGCCAGCAGTGCGTCCCGGGACAGGGCGAACACTGAAGCTTTCTTT. The complete variable domain, with remaining parts taken from reference TRBV2 and TRBJ1-1, reads EPEVTQTPSHQVTQMGQEVILRCVPISNHLYFYWYRQILGQKVEFLVSFYNNEISEKSEIFDDQFSVERPDGSNFTLKIRSTKLEDSAMYFCASSASRDRANTEAFFGQGTRLTVV.

This chain joins TRBV20-1 and TRBJ2-7, with a weak D call TRBD1 (6 bases). Trimming removed 4 bases at V and 1 base at J, with 11 bases between. There are 13 residues in the CDR3. The germline V gene encodes CDR1 DFQATT and CDR2 SNEGSKA (reference sequence). CDR3 in amino acids: CSANRANSYEQYF. CDR3 nucleotide sequence: TGCAGTGCTAACAGGGCTAATTCCTACGAGCAGTACTTC.